This T cell receptor (beta chain) was observed in a study of post-analysis software for immune sequencing data. Every TCR beta cDNA library bore unique molecular identifiers. TCRdb itself ran the PCR reads through MiXCR, one entry per CDR3 protein. The sample holds hundreds of thousands of distinct CDR3 sequences, roughly 40% seen once. CDR1 SGHVS and CDR2 FNYEAQ come from the germline V gene. The CDR3 is 15 amino acids. Notes on this clonotype: Its antigen is unidentified.

Study-wide findings and caveats: There were five or six TRBV segments more frequent in patients than controls, and TRBV5-6, TRBV5-1 and TRBV20-1 were among them.

The sequence was obtained from a girl between 10 and 17 years old with multiple sclerosis. This chain connects TRBV7-6 to TRBJ2-4; D may be TRBD1 or TRBD2 (5 bases each). Near its end, the DNA agrees better with TRBJ2-7, so the J call may be wrong. Source material: blood. The CDR3 DNA is TGTGCCAGCAGCTCCCAGCTGGGGGATCCCTACGAGCAGTACTTC. Protein product: CASSSQLGDPYEQYF.